This T cell receptor beta chain emerged from a study of blood T cell repertoires in COVID-19. This clone has just a few counts. CDR1 LNHDA and CDR2 SQIVND come from the germline V gene (reference sequence). The germline V and J ends were trimmed by 3 bases and 0 bases, with 11 bases remaining between them. The CDR3 totals 15 residues. Sequencing was performed with immunoSEQ multiplex PCR; in TCRdb, only in-frame clones are kept and a portion is missing. The sample has fewer than 350,000 clones, just under 85% seen once. This chain connects TRBV19 to TRBJ1-1; no clear D gene. The sequenced material came from peripheral blood. This TCR was sampled from a woman aged 45-65 years with active or convalescent COVID-19. The CDR3 DNA reads as TGTGCCAGTAGTATTTACAGTACCTTGAACACTGAAGCTTTCTTT. Translation: CASSIYSTLNTEAFF.